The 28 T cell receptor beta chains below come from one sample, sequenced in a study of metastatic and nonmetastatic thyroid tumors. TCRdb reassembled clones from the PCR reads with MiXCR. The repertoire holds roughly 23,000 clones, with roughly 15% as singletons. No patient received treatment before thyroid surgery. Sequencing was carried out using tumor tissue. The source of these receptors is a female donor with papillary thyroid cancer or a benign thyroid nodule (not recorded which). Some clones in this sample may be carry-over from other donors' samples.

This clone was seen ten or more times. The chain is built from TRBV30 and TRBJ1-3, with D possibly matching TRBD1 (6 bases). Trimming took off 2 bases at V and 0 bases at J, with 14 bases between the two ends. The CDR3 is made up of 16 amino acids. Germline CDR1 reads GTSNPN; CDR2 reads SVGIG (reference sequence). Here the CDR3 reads CAWSPLGQPSGNTIYF. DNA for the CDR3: TGTGCCTGGAGTCCCCTCGGACAGCCCTCTGGAAACACCATATATTTT.

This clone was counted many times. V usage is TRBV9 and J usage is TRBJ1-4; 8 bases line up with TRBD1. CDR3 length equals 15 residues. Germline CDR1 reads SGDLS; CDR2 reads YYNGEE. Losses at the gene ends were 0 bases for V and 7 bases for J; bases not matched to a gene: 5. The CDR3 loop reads CASSVGTGMSEKLFF. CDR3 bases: TGTGCCAGCAGCGTAGGGACAGGGATGAGTGAAAAACTGTTTTTT.

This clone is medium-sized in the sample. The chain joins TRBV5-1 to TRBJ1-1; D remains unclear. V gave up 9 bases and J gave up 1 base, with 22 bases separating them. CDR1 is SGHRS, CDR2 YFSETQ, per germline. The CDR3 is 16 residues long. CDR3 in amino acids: CATKLGSLLTNTEAFF. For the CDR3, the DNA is TGCGCCACCAAGCTTGGTTCCCTTCTCACGAACACTGAAGCTTTCTTT.

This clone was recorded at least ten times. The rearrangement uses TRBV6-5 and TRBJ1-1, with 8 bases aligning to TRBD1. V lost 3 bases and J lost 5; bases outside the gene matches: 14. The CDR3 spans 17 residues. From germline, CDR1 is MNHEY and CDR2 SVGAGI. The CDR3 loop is CASSYRTGTQRVTEAFF. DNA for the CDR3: TGTGCCAGCAGTTATAGGACAGGGACCCAACGGGTTACTGAAGCTTTCTTT.

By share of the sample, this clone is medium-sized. In nucleotides, the CDR3 is TGTGCCAGCAGTGGCGGCCAGCCGGGAGACTATGGCTACACCTTC. This codes for CASSGGQPGDYGYTF. This chain links TRBV2 with TRBJ1-2; D unclear. Germline V CDR1 and CDR2: SNHLY, FYNNEI. This CDR3 has 15 amino acids. The germline V and J ends were trimmed by 4 bases and 3 bases, with 15 bases remaining between them.

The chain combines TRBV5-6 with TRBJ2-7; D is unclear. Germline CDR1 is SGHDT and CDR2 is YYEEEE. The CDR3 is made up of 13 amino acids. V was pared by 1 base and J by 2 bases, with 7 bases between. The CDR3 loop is CASSLWAAYEQYF. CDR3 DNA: TGTGCCAGCAGCTTGTGGGCCGCCTACGAGCAGTACTTC.

The CDR3 spells CSAPIAGGPTDTQYF. The CDR3 coding sequence is TGCAGTGCTCCTATAGCGGGAGGGCCCACAGATACGCAGTATTTT. The J gene is TRBJ2-3, the V gene TRBV20-1; TRBD2 agrees at 11 bases. The CDR3 has 15 amino acids. Germline-derived CDR1 and CDR2 are DFQATT and SNEGSKA (reference sequence). Trimming removed 5 bases from V and 2 bases from J; junction bases left unmatched: 6.

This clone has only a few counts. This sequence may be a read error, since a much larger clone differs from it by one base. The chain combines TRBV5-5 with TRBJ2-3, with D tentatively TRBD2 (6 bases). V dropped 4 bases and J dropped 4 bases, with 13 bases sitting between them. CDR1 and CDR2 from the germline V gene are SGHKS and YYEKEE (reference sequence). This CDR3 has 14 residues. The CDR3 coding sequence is TGTGCCAGCAGCGTGCGGAGGGCGGCAGATACGCAGTATTTT. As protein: CASSVRRAADTQYF.

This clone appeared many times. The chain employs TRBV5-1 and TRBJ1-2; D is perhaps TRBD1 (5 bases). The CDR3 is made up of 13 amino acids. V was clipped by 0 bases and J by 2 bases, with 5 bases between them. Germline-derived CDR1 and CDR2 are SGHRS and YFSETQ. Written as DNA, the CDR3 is TGCGCCAGCAGCTTGGAGGGGAACTATGGCTACACCTTC. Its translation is CASSLEGNYGYTF.

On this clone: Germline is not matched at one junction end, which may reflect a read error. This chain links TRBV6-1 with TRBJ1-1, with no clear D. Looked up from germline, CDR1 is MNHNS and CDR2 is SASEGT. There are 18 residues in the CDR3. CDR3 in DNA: TGTGCCAGAAGTGAGCCACTAATTTTATTGCCGGGGAACACTGAAGCTTTCTTT. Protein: CARSEPLILLPGNTEAFF.

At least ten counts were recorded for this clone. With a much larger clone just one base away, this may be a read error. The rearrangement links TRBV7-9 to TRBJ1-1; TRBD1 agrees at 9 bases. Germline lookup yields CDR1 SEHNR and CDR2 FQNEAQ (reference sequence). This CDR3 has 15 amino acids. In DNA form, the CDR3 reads TGTGCCTGCAGCCAAAAACAGGGGGCAGGGACTGAAGCTTTCTTT. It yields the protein CACSQKQGAGTEAFF.

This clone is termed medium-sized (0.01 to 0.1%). The CDR3 sequence is CASSLSGGLSYEQYF. The DNA of the CDR3 is TGTGCCAGCAGCTTAAGTGGGGGCTTATCCTACGAGCAGTACTTC. This chain uses TRBV7-3 with TRBJ2-7; D may be TRBD1 (6 bases). V was clipped by 1 base and J by 1 base, with 11 bases between them. Per germline, CDR1 SGHTA and CDR2 FQGTGA. The CDR3 is 15 amino acids.

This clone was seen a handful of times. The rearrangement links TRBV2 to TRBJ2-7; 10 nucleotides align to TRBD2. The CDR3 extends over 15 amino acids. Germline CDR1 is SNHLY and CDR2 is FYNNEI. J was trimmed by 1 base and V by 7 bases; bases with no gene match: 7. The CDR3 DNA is TGTGCCAGCAAGATTGAGCGGGAGGGATCCTACGAGCAGTACTTC. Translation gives CASKIEREGSYEQYF.

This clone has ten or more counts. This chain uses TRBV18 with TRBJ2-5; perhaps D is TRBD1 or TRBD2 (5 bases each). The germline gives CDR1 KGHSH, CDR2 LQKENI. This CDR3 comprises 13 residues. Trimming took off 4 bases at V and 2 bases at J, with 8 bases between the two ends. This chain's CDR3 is CASSRGEQETQYF. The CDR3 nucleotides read TGTGCCAGCTCACGAGGGGAACAAGAGACCCAGTACTTC.

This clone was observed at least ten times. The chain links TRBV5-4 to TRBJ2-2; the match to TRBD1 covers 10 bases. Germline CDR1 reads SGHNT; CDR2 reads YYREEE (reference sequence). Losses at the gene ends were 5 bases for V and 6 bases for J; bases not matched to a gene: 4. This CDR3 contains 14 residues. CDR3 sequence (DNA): TGTGCCAGCAGAAGACAGGGGGCCTCCGGGGAGCTGTTTTTT. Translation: CASRRQGASGELFF.

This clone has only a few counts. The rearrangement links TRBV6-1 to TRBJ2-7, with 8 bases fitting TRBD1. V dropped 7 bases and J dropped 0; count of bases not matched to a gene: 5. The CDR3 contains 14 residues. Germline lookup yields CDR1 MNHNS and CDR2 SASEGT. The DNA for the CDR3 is TGTGCCAGCATTGGAGGGACAGGCTCCTACGAGCAGTACTTC. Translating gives CASIGGTGSYEQYF.

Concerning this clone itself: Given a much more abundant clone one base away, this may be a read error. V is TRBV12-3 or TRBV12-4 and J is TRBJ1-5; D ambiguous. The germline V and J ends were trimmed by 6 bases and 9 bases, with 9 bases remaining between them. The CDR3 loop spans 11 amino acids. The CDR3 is CASSSSGPQHF. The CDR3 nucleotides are TGTGCCAGCAGCTCGAGTGGGCCCCAGCATTTT.

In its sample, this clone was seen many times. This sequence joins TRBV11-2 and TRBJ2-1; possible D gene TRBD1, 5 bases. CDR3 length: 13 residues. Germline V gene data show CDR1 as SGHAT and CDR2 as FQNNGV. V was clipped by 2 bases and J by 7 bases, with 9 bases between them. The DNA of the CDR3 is TGTGCCAGCAGCTTACAGGGATGGAATGAGCAGTTCTTC. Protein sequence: CASSLQGWNEQFF.

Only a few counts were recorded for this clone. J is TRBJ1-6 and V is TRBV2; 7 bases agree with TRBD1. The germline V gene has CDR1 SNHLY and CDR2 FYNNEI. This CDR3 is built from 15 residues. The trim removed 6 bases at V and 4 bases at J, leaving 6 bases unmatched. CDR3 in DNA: TGTGCCAGCAGACCCTCAGGGGGATATAATTCACCCCTCCACTTT. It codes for CASRPSGGYNSPLHF.

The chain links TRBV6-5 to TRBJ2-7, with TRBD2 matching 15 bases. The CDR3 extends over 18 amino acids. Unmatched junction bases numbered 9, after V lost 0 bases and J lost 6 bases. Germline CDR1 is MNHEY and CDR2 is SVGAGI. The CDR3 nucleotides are TGTGCCAGCAGTTACTCGACGCCAGGACTAGCGGGAGGGGTCGAGCAGTACTTC. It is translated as CASSYSTPGLAGGVEQYF.

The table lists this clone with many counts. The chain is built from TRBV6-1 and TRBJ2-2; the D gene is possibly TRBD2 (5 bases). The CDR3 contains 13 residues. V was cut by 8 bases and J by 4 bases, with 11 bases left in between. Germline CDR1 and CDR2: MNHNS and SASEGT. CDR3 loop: CASFAGPTGELFF. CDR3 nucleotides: TGTGCCAGCTTCGCGGGTCCCACCGGGGAGCTGTTTTTT.

CDR3 in DNA: TGTGCCAGCAGAGGAGATACGCAGTATTTT. This encodes CASRGDTQYF. The V call is TRBV6-1, the J call TRBJ2-3; no firm D call. Germline CDR1 MNHNS, CDR2 SASEGT. V gave up 6 bases and J gave up 5 bases, with 3 bases separating them. The CDR3 consists of 10 residues.

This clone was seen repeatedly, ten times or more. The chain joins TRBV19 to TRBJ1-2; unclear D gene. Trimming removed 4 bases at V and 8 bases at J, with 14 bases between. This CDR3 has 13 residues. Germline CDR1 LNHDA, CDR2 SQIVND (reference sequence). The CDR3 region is CASSTRPPRGYTF. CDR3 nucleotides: TGTGCCAGTAGTACGCGACCCCCACGCGGCTACACCTTC.

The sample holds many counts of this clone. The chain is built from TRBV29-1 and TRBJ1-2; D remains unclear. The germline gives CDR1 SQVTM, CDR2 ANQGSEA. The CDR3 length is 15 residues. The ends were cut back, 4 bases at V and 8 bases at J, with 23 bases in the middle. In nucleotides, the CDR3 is TGCAGCGTTGGGGAAGGGTGGGCAAGAGAGCGGGGCTACACCTTC. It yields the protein CSVGEGWARERGYTF.

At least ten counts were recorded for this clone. The CDR3 loop reads CATSDRTSNSNQPQHF. CDR3 sequence (DNA): TGTGCCACCAGTGACCGGACAAGTAACAGCAATCAGCCCCAGCATTTT. The genes are TRBV24-1 and TRBJ1-5, with D maybe TRBD1 (5 bases). Germline V gene data show CDR1 as KGHDR and CDR2 as SFDVKD. V was pared by 4 bases and J by 1 base, with 13 bases between. This CDR3 has 16 residues.

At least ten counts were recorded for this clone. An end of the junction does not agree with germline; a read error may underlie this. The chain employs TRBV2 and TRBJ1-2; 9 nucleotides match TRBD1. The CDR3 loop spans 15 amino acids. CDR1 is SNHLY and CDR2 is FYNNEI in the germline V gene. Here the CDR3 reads CVSLFDRGFLYGYTF. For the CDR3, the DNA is TGTGTCAGCTTATTCGACAGGGGGTTTCTCTATGGCTACACCTTC.

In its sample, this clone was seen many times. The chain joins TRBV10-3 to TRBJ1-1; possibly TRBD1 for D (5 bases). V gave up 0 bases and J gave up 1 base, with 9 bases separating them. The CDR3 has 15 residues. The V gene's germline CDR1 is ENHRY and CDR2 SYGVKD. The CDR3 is CAISESERGNTEAFF. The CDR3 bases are TGTGCCATCAGTGAGTCGGAAAGGGGGAACACTGAAGCTTTCTTT.

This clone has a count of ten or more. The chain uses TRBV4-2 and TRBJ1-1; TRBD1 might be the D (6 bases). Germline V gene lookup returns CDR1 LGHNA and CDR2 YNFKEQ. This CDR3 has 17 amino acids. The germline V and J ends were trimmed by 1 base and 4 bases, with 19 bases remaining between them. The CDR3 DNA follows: TGTGCCAGCAGCCAAGGTACCACCGGGACATTTCTCACTGAAGCTTTCTTT. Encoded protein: CASSQGTTGTFLTEAFF.